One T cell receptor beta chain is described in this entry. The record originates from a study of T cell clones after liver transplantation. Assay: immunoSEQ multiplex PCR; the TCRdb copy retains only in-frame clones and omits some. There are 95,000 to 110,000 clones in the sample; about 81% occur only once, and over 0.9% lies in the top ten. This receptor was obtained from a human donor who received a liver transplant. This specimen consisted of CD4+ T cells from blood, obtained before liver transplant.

The CDR3 DNA is TGTGCCAGTAGTTCCGACCGGGACAGGGGTTTTGGTCAGCCCCAGCATTTT. Translating gives CASSSDRDRGFGQPQHF. The rearrangement links TRBV19 to TRBJ1-5; TRBD1 agrees at 10 bases. V shed 5 bases and J 6 bases; nucleotides not matched to a gene: 13. CDR1 and CDR2 (germline): LNHDA, SQIVND (reference sequence). The CDR3 spans 17 residues. Looking up the rest from reference TRBV19 and TRBJ1-5 gives the full variable domain: DGGITQSPKYLFRKEGQNVTLSCEQNLNHDAMYWYRQDPGQGLRLIYYSQIVNDFQKGDIAEGYSVSREKKESFPLTVTSAQKNPTAFYLCASSSDRDRGFGQPQHFGDGTRLSIL.